The 18 T cell receptor beta chains below all came from one sample that was sequenced in a study of T-cell reconstitution after alpha-beta-depleted transplantation in children (dated by TCRdb to the mid-2010s). Library preparation used PCR. This sample was sequenced with an Illumina HiSeq 2500. To normalize quantification of the TCRbeta repertoire, the TCR libraries were built with molecular barcoding that relied on unique molecular identifiers. Using fastp trimming at Q25 and MiXCR clonotype assembly, TCRdb reanalyzed the public sequencing data and kept in-frame beta chains. Identical CDR3 proteins give one entry, which carries the most common genes and DNA. Recorded for this sample are around 600,000 distinct CDR3 sequences; 16% of them occurred a single time. The ten largest clones take up around 0.96% of the sample. Sequencing was performed on PBMCs from the stem cell graft donor, taken from the stem cell graft. Receptors were obtained from a human donor who donated a stem cell graft to a child with acute myeloid leukemia.

The genes are TRBV4-3 and TRBJ2-5, with TRBD2 as a possible D gene (6 bases). V was trimmed by 1 base and J by 5 bases, leaving 17 bases between them. This CDR3 is 16 amino acids long. Germline V CDR1 and CDR2: LGHNA, YSLEER. DNA for the CDR3: TGCGCCAGCAGCCAAGGTACAGGTCTACGGGGGGAGACCCAGTACTTC. Amino acids: CASSQGTGLRGETQYF.

The chain couples TRBV29-1 to TRBJ2-2; D is possibly TRBD2 (5 bases). Germline V CDR1 and CDR2: SQVTM, ANQGSEA. V was cut by 4 bases and J by 0 bases, with 9 bases left in between. The CDR3 loop spans 14 amino acids. The CDR3 sequence: CSVARTSNTGELFF. CDR3 DNA: TGCAGCGTTGCGAGGACTTCGAACACCGGGGAGCTGTTTTTT.

This chain uses TRBV7-9 with TRBJ2-1; TRBD2 might be the D (6 bases). Trimming took 2 bases from V and 5 from J, leaving 16 bases between them. Looked up from germline, CDR1 is SEHNR and CDR2 is FQNEAQ (reference sequence). This CDR3 is built from 16 residues. CDR3 nucleotide sequence: TGTGCCAGCAGCTTAATATTCGAAGCGGGCCACAATGAGCAGTTCTTC. Translating it yields CASSLIFEAGHNEQFF.

This clonotype appeared many times. The chain joins TRBV27 to TRBJ2-2; 8 bases are a match to TRBD1. This CDR3 is built from 15 residues. Trimming took 3 bases from V and 8 from J; bases not matched to a gene: 8. The V gene's germline CDR1 is MNHEY and CDR2 SMNVEV (reference sequence). Here the CDR3 DNA reads TGTGCCAGCAGTTTGGTCAGGGGGCTAACTGGGGAGCTGTTTTTT. Translated, it gives CASSLVRGLTGELFF.

This clonotype was seen a few times. The chain joins TRBV7-3 to TRBJ2-7; 10 bases map to TRBD1. CDR1 SGHTA and CDR2 FQGTGA come from the germline V gene. Germline trimming cut 3 bases from V and 5 bases from J; bases unmatched to any gene: 4. There are 14 residues in the CDR3. Here the CDR3 DNA reads TGTGCCAGCAGCTTGGGACAGGGGATCAACGAGCAGTACTTC. This sequence encodes CASSLGQGINEQYF.

This chain uses TRBV19 with TRBJ2-1; 7 nucleotides match TRBD1. This CDR3 is built from 19 residues. The V and J ends lost 0 bases and 8 bases, in that order; junction bases with no gene match: 19. In germline, CDR1 is LNHDA, CDR2 SQIVND (reference sequence). CDR3 DNA sequence: TGTGCCAGTAGTATAGATGGTTACAGGGGAGCGCTGATTAGTGATGAGCAGTTCTTC. This gives the protein CASSIDGYRGALISDEQFF.

This clonotype was seen at least ten times. V usage is TRBV20-1 and J usage is TRBJ1-1, with D hard to call. CDR3 length: 17 residues. The germline V and J ends were trimmed by 1 base and 3 bases, with 21 bases remaining between them. CDR1 and CDR2 from the germline V gene are DFQATT and SNEGSKA (reference sequence). The CDR3: CSARARGQVKVYTEAFF. CDR3 nucleotides: TGCAGTGCTAGAGCAAGAGGGCAGGTTAAGGTGTACACTGAAGCTTTCTTT.

This clonotype has just a few counts. The chain carries TRBV11-3 and TRBJ2-1; D uncertain. There are 14 residues in the CDR3. The V end was cut by 0 bases, the J end by 11 bases, with 14 bases between. Germline assignment: CDR1 SGHNT and CDR2 YENEEA. CDR3 bases: TGTGCCAGCAGCTTAGAAGGACCGTCGATGAAGCAGTTCTTC. It codes for CASSLEGPSMKQFF.

This clonotype has a count of ten or more. This chain joins TRBV7-9 and TRBJ1-2, with D possibly matching TRBD1 (6 bases). Trimming stripped 7 bases from V and 5 bases from J, with 17 bases between. CDR1 and CDR2 (germline): SEHNR, FQNEAQ (reference sequence). The CDR3 is made up of 14 amino acids. In DNA, the CDR3 is TGTGCCAGCACCCCTCTCGGGACACGTTATGGCTACACCTTC. Protein sequence: CASTPLGTRYGYTF.

The chain employs TRBV12-3 or TRBV12-4 and TRBJ1-6; D gene ambiguous. Trimming left V 11 bases short and J 3 bases short, with 26 bases between. The CDR3 runs 18 residues. The DNA of the CDR3 is TGTGCCTTCAGTTTAGCGCAGGCAGCGAACCTCTATAATTCACCCCTCCACTTT. It translates to CAFSLAQAANLYNSPLHF.

This clonotype was seen many times. This sequence joins TRBV7-2 and TRBJ2-1; 9 bases align to TRBD2. J was trimmed by 7 bases and V by 7 bases; bases with no gene match: 8. The CDR3 loop spans 14 amino acids. In germline, CDR1 is SGHTA, CDR2 FQGNSA. For the CDR3, the DNA is TGTGCCAGCAACTCCCAGCGGGGGGTGAATGAGCAGTTCTTC. Translating it yields CASNSQRGVNEQFF.

This clonotype was seen ten or more times. The chain carries TRBV20-1 and TRBJ2-3; 10 bases map to TRBD1. Germline values: CDR1 DFQATT, CDR2 SNEGSKA (reference sequence). The ends lost 5 bases at V and 3 bases at J; junction bases unmatched: 8. The CDR3 has 15 residues. The CDR3: CSAPDRGIRTDTQYF. CDR3 bases: TGCAGTGCTCCGGACAGGGGGATTAGGACAGATACGCAGTATTTT.

This clonotype was seen only a few times. The chain is built from TRBV7-9 and TRBJ2-1, with a tentative D call TRBD1 (5 bases). Germline V lookup: CDR1 SEHNR, CDR2 FQNEAQ (reference sequence). Trimming shortened V by 8 bases and J by 6 bases, and 14 bases separated the two germline ends. The CDR3 consists of 13 residues. The CDR3 loop is CASPSGRVNEQFF. CDR3 nucleotides: TGTGCCAGCCCTTCCGGCAGGGTCAATGAGCAGTTCTTC. Supplemented by reference TRBV7-9 and TRBJ2-1, the full variable domain reads DTGVSQNPRHKITKRGQNVTFRCDPISEHNRLYWYRQTLGQGPEFLTYFQNEAQLEKSRLLSDRFSAERPKGSFSTLEIQRTEQGDSAMYLCASPSGRVNEQFFGPGTRLTVL.

This clonotype has only a few counts. The gene calls are TRBV7-8 and TRBJ2-1; TRBD2 matches 8 bases. With 5 bases clipped from V and 2 bases from J, the junction kept 8 bases outside the gene matches. CDR1 is SGHVS and CDR2 is FQNEAQ in the germline V gene. The CDR3 sequence is 16 residues long. Here the CDR3 reads CASSRSGGRTYNEQFF. In DNA form, the CDR3 reads TGTGCCAGCAGCCGCAGCGGGGGTAGGACCTACAATGAGCAGTTCTTC. The variable domain in full, completed from reference TRBV7-8 and TRBJ2-1, reads GAGVSQSPRYKVAKRGQDVALRCDPISGHVSLFWYQQALGQGPEFLTYFQNEAQLDKSGLPSDRFFAERPEGSVSTLKIQRTQQEDSAVYLCASSRSGGRTYNEQFFGPGTRLTVL.

This clonotype was recorded many times. This chain joins TRBV7-2 and TRBJ2-2; 14 nucleotides agree with TRBD2. Trimming took 4 bases from V and 4 from J; bases not matched to a gene: 2. The germline CDR1 and CDR2 sequences are SGHTA and FQGNSA. This CDR3 has 16 residues. CDR3 sequence (DNA): TGTGCCAGCAGCTCAGGACTAGCGGGGGGCACCGGGGAGCTGTTTTTT. Residues: CASSSGLAGGTGELFF.

This clonotype was detected a few times. The chain carries TRBV11-3 and TRBJ2-5; D remains unclear. The germline gives CDR1 SGHNT, CDR2 YENEEA. This CDR3 region has 13 residues. The V and J ends lost 5 bases and 5 bases respectively, with 12 bases between them. This chain's CDR3 is CASSRSSEETQYF. CDR3 DNA: TGTGCCAGCAGCCGCTCCTCCGAGGAGACCCAGTACTTC.

A few counts support this clonotype. The chain has TRBV10-3 and TRBJ1-5, with D maybe TRBD1 (6 bases). CDR1 is ENHRY, CDR2 SYGVKD, per germline. The length of the CDR3 is 18 residues. Trimming shortened V by 0 bases and J by 1 base, and 16 bases separated the two germline ends. The CDR3 is CAISESGGGGGSNQPQHF. In nucleotides, the CDR3 is TGTGCCATCAGTGAGTCTGGAGGGGGAGGTGGGAGCAATCAGCCCCAGCATTTT.

This sequence joins TRBV7-9 and TRBJ1-3; tentative D call: TRBD1 (6 bases). This CDR3 is built from 17 residues. Trimming left V 1 base short and J 0 bases short, with 13 bases between. Germline-derived CDR1 and CDR2 are SEHNR and FQNEAQ (reference sequence). CDR3 bases: TGTGCCAGCAGCTTAGACGTGACAGGCAACTCTGGAAACACCATATATTTT. This sequence encodes CASSLDVTGNSGNTIYF. The variable domain in full, completed from reference TRBV7-9 and TRBJ1-3, reads DTGVSQNPRHKITKRGQNVTFRCDPISEHNRLYWYRQTLGQGPEFLTYFQNEAQLEKSRLLSDRFSAERPKGSFSTLEIQRTEQGDSAMYLCASSLDVTGNSGNTIYFGEGSWLTVV.